The present TCR beta chain was sequenced within a study of cytotoxic CD8 clonotypes in ibrutinib-treated CLL. Overall study: Among the patients, more than ten presented as relapsed/refractory and fewer than 16 as treatment-naive; 17 showed unmutated IGHV.

The CDR3 runs to 15 residues. Germline assignment: CDR1 SNHLY and CDR2 FYNNEI. The V and J ends lost 10 bases and 1 base respectively, with 16 bases between them. Concerning this clone: Its target is not known.

General observations from the study: Contraction or stability on treatment was seen for public clonotypes, which were uncommon. While tracking circulating CD8+ T-cell counts, baseline clonality exceeded that of age-matched healthy donors.

The data were produced by immunoSEQ multiplex PCR, yet TCRdb's version contains in-frame clones alone and is incomplete. Among roughly 250,000 clones, under 80% were seen once, and the ten largest hold approximately 15%. The chain employs TRBV2 and TRBJ1-4; weak D call: TRBD1 (6 bases). This TCR derives from a human donor with chronic lymphocytic leukemia. The source material was PBMCs, sampled after 24 months of ibrutinib treatment. CDR3 loop: CAITTRTETNEKLFF. The CDR3, as DNA: TGTGCCATCACCACCCGGACAGAAACTAATGAAAAACTGTTTTTT.